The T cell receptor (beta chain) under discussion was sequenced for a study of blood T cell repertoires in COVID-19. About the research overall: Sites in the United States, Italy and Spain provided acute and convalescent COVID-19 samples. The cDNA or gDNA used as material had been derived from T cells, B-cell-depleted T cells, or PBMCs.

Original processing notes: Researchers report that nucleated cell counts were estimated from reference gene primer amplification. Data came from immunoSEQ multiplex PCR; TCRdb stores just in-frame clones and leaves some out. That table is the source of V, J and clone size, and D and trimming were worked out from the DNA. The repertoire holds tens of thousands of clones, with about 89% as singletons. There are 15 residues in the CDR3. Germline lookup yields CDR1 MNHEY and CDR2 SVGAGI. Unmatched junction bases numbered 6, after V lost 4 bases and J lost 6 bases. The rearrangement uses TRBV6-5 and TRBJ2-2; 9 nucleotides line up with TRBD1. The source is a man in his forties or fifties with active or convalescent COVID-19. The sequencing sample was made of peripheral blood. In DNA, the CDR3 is TGTGCCAGCAGTTCTCCGGGACAGGGCGCCGGGGAGCTGTTTTTT. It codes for CASSSPGQGAGELFF.